This TCR beta chain was found in a study of identical twins. Whole-study results and caveats: There is a chance that invariant MAIT and iNKT cells partially muddied zero-insertion analyses.

The germline V gene has CDR1 SGHVS and CDR2 FQNEAQ. V was clipped by 10 bases and J by 4 bases; unmatched bases: 10. The CDR3 has 15 amino acids. Each cDNA held unique molecular identifiers, and template switching gave it a universal primer site. TCRdb ran MiXCR on the 5' RACE reads and lists one entry per CDR3 protein. The data show 350,000 to 600,000 distinct CDR3 sequences, with approximately 14% seen just once and around 0.57% held by the top ten. On this clonotype: Antigen unknown.

Healthy Caucasians provided all donations. This sample was also put to use in a study of yellow fever vaccine responses in identical twins. This second study says: Twins' vaccine T cell responses reportedly seemed partly convergent and partly personalized.

The J gene is TRBJ1-3, the V gene TRBV7-8; 10 bases match TRBD1. Sequencing was done on a sample of CD4+ T cells sorted from blood. This receptor was obtained from a woman between 18 and 29 years old in good health. CDR3 coding DNA: TGTGCCACAAACTCCCCGGGACAGGGGGGAAACACCATATATTTT. Its protein product is CATNSPGQGGNTIYF.